The 30 T cell receptor beta chains below all came from one sample that was sequenced in a study of OX40 agonist ivuxolimab in advanced cancers. Assay used: immunoSEQ multiplex PCR; TCRdb lists only in-frame clones, some missing. Of about 13,000 clones in the sample, roughly 84% were seen once. The specimen comprised CD4+ or CD8+ T cells sorted from blood, sampled in a trial of the OX40 agonist ivuxolimab. These receptors originate from an adult with an advanced solid tumor such as melanoma, head and neck, liver or kidney cancer.

In this sample, this clone turned up once. The chain carries TRBV30 and TRBJ2-6; no firm D call. V lost 0 bases to trimming and J lost 0 bases, with 9 bases between them. Germline loops: CDR1 GTSNPN, CDR2 SVGIG (reference sequence). There are 16 residues in the CDR3. CDR3 nucleotide sequence: TGTGCCTGGAGTGTAAACCCGGCCTCTGGGGCCAACGTCCTGACTTTC. Its protein is CAWSVNPASGANVLTF.

This chain joins TRBV5-6 and TRBJ2-5; 8 nucleotides line up with TRBD2. Trimming cost V 3 bases and J 1 base; bases outside gene matches: 5. The CDR3 runs 15 residues. The V gene's germline CDR1 is SGHDT and CDR2 YYEEEE. This chain's CDR3 is CASSSRGAIQETQYF. The CDR3 region has the DNA TGTGCCAGCAGCTCGCGGGGGGCGATCCAAGAGACCCAGTACTTC.

The sample holds one count of this clone. The chain couples TRBV9 to TRBJ2-6; 7 bases are shared with TRBD1. Germline V CDR1 and CDR2: SGDLS, YYNGEE. The CDR3 spans 22 residues. Trimming at V came to 0 bases and at J to 4 bases, leaving 22 bases not matched to a gene. CDR3 sequence: CASSVADRVMAKGQSGANVLTF. In nucleotides, the CDR3 is TGTGCCAGCAGCGTAGCCGACAGGGTTATGGCAAAGGGCCAATCAGGGGCCAACGTCCTGACTTTC. The whole variable domain, remainder taken from reference TRBV9 and TRBJ2-6, is DSGVTQTPKHLITATGQRVTLRCSPRSGDLSVYWYQQSLDQGLQFLIQYYNGEERAKGNILERFSAQQFPDLHSELNLSSLELGDSALYFCASSVADRVMAKGQSGANVLTFGAGSRLTVL.

The genes are TRBV11-2 and TRBJ2-4; D not certain. V lost 4 bases, J lost 8 bases, and 6 bases lay in between. There are 11 residues in the CDR3. Germline assignment: CDR1 SGHAT and CDR2 FQNNGV. In DNA form, the CDR3 reads TGTGCCAGCAGCTGGCTGGACATTCAGTACTTC. Translation gives CASSWLDIQYF.

V gene TRBV27 combines with J gene TRBJ1-3; D is uncertain. The CDR3 consists of 14 residues. Germline V gene data show CDR1 as MNHEY and CDR2 as SMNVEV (reference sequence). Trimming stripped 2 bases from V and 4 bases from J, with 9 bases between. The CDR3 sequence is CASSLKGRGNTIYF. The CDR3 region has the DNA TGTGCCAGCAGTTTAAAAGGGAGAGGAAACACCATATATTTT.

The rearrangement links TRBV11-2 to TRBJ2-7, with TRBD1 matching 7 bases. Germline V gives CDR1 SGHAT, CDR2 FQNNGV. The CDR3 spans 12 residues. V dropped 3 bases and J dropped 6; count of bases not matched to a gene: 2. The CDR3 sequence is CASSFTGVEQYF. CDR3 sequence (DNA): TGTGCCAGCAGCTTTACAGGGGTCGAGCAGTACTTC.

The rearrangement uses TRBV2 and TRBJ2-7; 12 nucleotides agree with TRBD2. V trimming: 6 bases; J trimming: 4 bases; junction bases outside the gene matches: 7. The CDR3 spans 15 residues. Per the germline V gene, CDR1 is SNHLY and CDR2 is FYNNEI. The CDR3 protein is CASRELAGGSYEQYF. The DNA for the CDR3 is TGTGCCAGCAGGGAACTAGCGGGAGGATCTTACGAGCAGTACTTC.

V gene TRBV11-1 combines with J gene TRBJ2-7, with D perhaps being TRBD1 or TRBD2 (5 bases each). CDR3 length: 14 amino acids. CDR1 is SGHAT, CDR2 FQDESV, per germline (reference sequence). Between the trimmed V and J ends, which lost 5 bases and 2 bases, there was a span of 13 bases. CDR3 amino acids: CASSAGTGTYEQYF. CDR3 DNA sequence: TGTGCCAGCAGCGCTGGGACGGGAACCTACGAGCAGTACTTC.

The genes are TRBV30 and TRBJ2-7, with D unresolved. Germline assignment: CDR1 GTSNPN and CDR2 SVGIG (reference sequence). V was clipped by 0 bases and J by 5 bases, with 8 bases between them. The CDR3 is 12 residues long. CDR3 sequence: CAWSVGWDEQYF. The DNA for the CDR3 is TGTGCCTGGAGTGTGGGGTGGGACGAGCAGTACTTC. Full variable domain (outside the CDR3, taken from reference TRBV30 and TRBJ2-7): SQTIHQWPATLVQPVGSPLSLECTVEGTSNPNLYWYRQAAGRGLQLLFYSVGIGQISSEVPQNLSASRPQDRQFILSSKKLLLSDSGFYLCAWSVGWDEQYFGPGTRLTVT.

The chain's CDR3 is CASSEEWPGRETQYF. Here the CDR3 DNA reads TGTGCCAGCAGTGAAGAGTGGCCTGGCAGGGAGACCCAGTACTTC. This chain links TRBV6-1 with TRBJ2-5; no firm D call. V was shortened by 1 base and J by 5 bases, with 14 bases between the two germline ends. Per germline, CDR1 MNHNS and CDR2 SASEGT. The CDR3 extends over 15 amino acids.

The chain has TRBV11-2 and TRBJ2-3, with 9 bases matching TRBD1. Trimming at V came to 3 bases and at J to 3 bases, leaving 10 bases not matched to a gene. CDR3 length: 17 amino acids. The germline V gene has CDR1 SGHAT and CDR2 FQNNGV. In DNA form, the CDR3 reads TGTGCCAGCAGCTTCAACCCGCCGGGACAGGGAACAGATACGCAGTATTTT. This codes for CASSFNPPGQGTDTQYF.

The chain joins TRBV6-1 to TRBJ2-1, with 7 bases identical to TRBD1. Germline CDR1 is MNHNS and CDR2 is SASEGT. CDR3 length: 14 amino acids. J lost 4 bases, V lost 5 bases, and 5 bases had no gene match. The CDR3 DNA reads TGTGCCAGCAGTACGGGACAGTATTACAATGAGCAGTTCTTC. Translated, it gives CASSTGQYYNEQFF.

The V and J genes are TRBV9 and TRBJ1-2, with D unclear. The CDR3 loop spans 11 amino acids. Germline CDR1 is SGDLS and CDR2 is YYNGEE. The V end was cut by 0 bases, the J end by 6 bases, with 3 bases between. The CDR3 is CASSVVDGYTF. The CDR3 DNA reads TGTGCCAGCAGCGTAGTGGATGGCTACACCTTC.

This clone came up a few times. The chain combines TRBV27 with TRBJ2-7; 8 positions match TRBD1. CDR1 MNHEY and CDR2 SMNVEV come from the germline V gene (reference sequence). CDR3 length equals 15 residues. Losses at the gene ends were 0 bases for V and 3 bases for J; bases not matched to a gene: 4. CDR3 amino acids: CASSLSNGQGYEQYF. CDR3 nucleotides: TGTGCCAGCAGTTTATCGAACGGACAGGGCTACGAGCAGTACTTC.

This chain connects TRBV14 to TRBJ2-7; D is perhaps TRBD2 (6 bases). The CDR3 is made up of 14 amino acids. With 3 bases removed from V and 2 bases from J, the gap between germline ends came to 11 bases. The germline CDR1 and CDR2 sequences are SGHDN and FVKESK. The CDR3 DNA reads TGTGCCAGCAGCCACCGCGGGGTCCCCTACGAGCAGTACTTC. Amino acid sequence: CASSHRGVPYEQYF. Full variable domain (missing parts from reference TRBV14 and TRBJ2-7): EAGVTQFPSHSVIEKGQTVTLRCDPISGHDNLYWYRRVMGKEIKFLLHFVKESKQDESGMPNNRFLAERTGGTYSTLKVQPAELEDSGVYFCASSHRGVPYEQYFGPGTRLTVT.

CDR3 sequence (DNA): TGTGCCTGGAGTGACCCACGACAGAGCTCCTACGAGCAGTACTTC. Translating it yields CAWSDPRQSSYEQYF. This chain links TRBV30 with TRBJ2-7; TRBD1 is a possible D gene (5 bases). Looked up from germline, CDR1 is GTSNPN and CDR2 is SVGIG (reference sequence). The CDR3 contains 15 residues. Trimming left V 1 base short and J 0 bases short, with 13 bases between.

V usage is TRBV27 and J usage is TRBJ2-5, with D maybe TRBD2 (5 bases). CDR3 length: 16 amino acids. Per germline, CDR1 MNHEY and CDR2 SMNVEV (reference sequence). V dropped 5 bases and J dropped 2 bases, with 18 bases sitting between them. The CDR3 loop is CASSHRGRGKQETQYF. The CDR3 nucleotides are TGTGCCAGCAGTCACCGCGGACGGGGAAAACAAGAGACCCAGTACTTC.

This chain uses TRBV30 with TRBJ1-1; the D is unclear. The ends were cut back, 2 bases at V and 1 base at J, with 8 bases in the middle. The CDR3 has 13 residues. The germline V gene encodes CDR1 GTSNPN and CDR2 SVGIG (reference sequence). The CDR3 protein is CAWSLTQNTEAFF. The CDR3 bases are TGTGCCTGGAGTTTGACCCAGAACACTGAAGCTTTCTTT.

This chain connects TRBV10-3 to TRBJ2-3; D gene uncertain. This CDR3 has 14 residues. With 10 bases removed from V and 2 bases from J, the gap between germline ends came to 16 bases. Germline CDR1 reads ENHRY; CDR2 reads SYGVKD. The CDR3 reads CATNDGNYTDTQYF. Written as DNA, the CDR3 is TGTGCCACGAATGACGGAAATTACACAGATACGCAGTATTTT.

V and J are TRBV7-1 and TRBJ2-5; D gene unclear. TRBV7-1 is placed among ORFs of uncertain function. V was pared by 4 bases and J by 1 base, with 13 bases between. The CDR3 runs 15 residues. The CDR3 DNA is TGTGCCAGCAGCTGGCGTGGGGTTGGCCAAGAGACCCAGTACTTC. Protein: CASSWRGVGQETQYF.

The chain couples TRBV6-9 to TRBJ1-2, with 9 bases lining up with TRBD1. CDR3 length equals 15 residues. Germline V gene sequence: CDR1 MNHGY, CDR2 SVAAGI. V trimming: 3 bases; J trimming: 4 bases; junction bases outside the gene matches: 6. CDR3 loop: CASSYSGTGSYGYTF. CDR3 DNA: TGTGCCAGCAGTTACTCCGGGACAGGGTCCTATGGCTACACCTTC.

This clone has a single count. CDR3: CASSLVGQGLYEQYF. The CDR3 DNA reads TGTGCCAGCAGCTTAGTGGGACAGGGTCTTTACGAGCAGTACTTC. The V call is TRBV7-9, the J call TRBJ2-7, with 9 bases matching TRBD1. This CDR3 has 15 residues. CDR1 SEHNR and CDR2 FQNEAQ come from the germline V gene (reference sequence). V was pared by 1 base and J by 4 bases, with 5 bases of the junction left unmatched.

The V and J genes are TRBV28 and TRBJ1-5; D might be TRBD1 (6 bases). Deletions cut 6 bases from V and 7 bases from J, with 22 bases between. Per the germline V gene, CDR1 is MDHEN and CDR2 is SYDVKM. This CDR3 is built from 16 residues. CDR3 residues: CASRGDYGGRRQPQHF. As DNA, the CDR3 is TGTGCCAGCAGGGGTGATTACGGGGGGCGCAGGCAGCCCCAGCATTTT.

The table lists this clone with a few counts. The genes are TRBV29-1 and TRBJ2-1; tentatively, D is TRBD1 or TRBD2 (6 bases each). Germline V lookup: CDR1 SQVTM, CDR2 ANQGSEA. V shed 6 bases and J shed 0 bases, with 12 bases lying between them. The CDR3 contains 14 residues. In DNA, the CDR3 is TGCAGCGTGGGGGGCCCGAGCTCCTACAATGAGCAGTTCTTC. Protein: CSVGGPSSYNEQFF.

The rearrangement uses TRBV27 and TRBJ2-7; maybe TRBD2 (5 bases). There are 13 residues in the CDR3. Trimming shortened V by 4 bases and J by 2 bases, and 9 bases separated the two germline ends. Looked up from germline, CDR1 is MNHEY and CDR2 is SMNVEV (reference sequence). The CDR3 DNA reads as TGTGCCAGCAGTTGGACGGGAACCTACGAGCAGTACTTC. It specifies CASSWTGTYEQYF.

J is TRBJ2-7 and V is TRBV27, with 9 positions matching TRBD2. The CDR3 sequence is 14 residues long. Germline loops: CDR1 MNHEY, CDR2 SMNVEV (reference sequence). Trimming took 5 bases from V and 3 from J; bases not matched to a gene: 5. In DNA form, the CDR3 reads TGTGCCAGCAGTGTTAGCGGGGGAGGCTACGAGCAGTACTTC. It codes for CASSVSGGGYEQYF.

CDR3 in amino acids: CASSFPLFQGGGYTF. As DNA, the CDR3 is TGTGCCAGCAGTTTCCCTCTGTTTCAGGGGGGAGGCTACACCTTC. This chain connects TRBV28 to TRBJ1-2, with 7 nucleotides matching TRBD1. V trimming: 3 bases; J trimming: 8 bases; junction bases outside the gene matches: 12. This CDR3 is 15 amino acids long. The germline gives CDR1 MDHEN, CDR2 SYDVKM.

This clone was observed once. The rearrangement links TRBV7-9 to TRBJ1-2, with D possibly matching TRBD1 (6 bases). This CDR3 is 15 amino acids long. The V and J ends lost 3 bases and 5 bases respectively, with 16 bases between them. The germline CDR1 and CDR2 sequences are SEHNR and FQNEAQ (reference sequence). The CDR3 DNA reads TGTGCCAGCAGCTTTTTCACAGGGAGAGGATATGGCTACACCTTC. Translated, it gives CASSFFTGRGYGYTF.

The chain couples TRBV5-1 to TRBJ2-1, with a tentative D call TRBD2 (5 bases). Deletions cut 1 base from V and 13 bases from J, with 9 bases between. Germline CDR1 is SGHRS and CDR2 is YFSETQ. CDR3 length: 11 residues. CDR3 protein: CASSLSEAQFF. In nucleotides, the CDR3 is TGCGCCAGCAGCTTGTCGGAGGCTCAGTTCTTC.

The chain is built from TRBV29-1 and TRBJ2-3; TRBD1 matches at 10 bases. Trimming at V came to 6 bases and at J to 6 bases, leaving 9 bases not matched to a gene. CDR1 is SQVTM and CDR2 is ANQGSEA in the germline V gene. The CDR3 has 14 amino acids. The CDR3 DNA reads as TGCAGCGTGGAGGGACAGGGGTTAGCGGATACGCAGTATTTT. Its translation is CSVEGQGLADTQYF.